This entry lists 12 T cell receptor beta chains sequenced from one sample in a study of T-cell memory formation after mild COVID-19 (dated by TCRdb to 2020 to 2022). Libraries were prepared through 5' RACE. TCRdb names Illumina NovaSeq 6000 as the instrument used. Clones were called with MiXCR by TCRdb after fastp trimmed the public reads at Q25, and only in-frame beta chains were retained. Duplicate CDR3 protein sequences are folded into a single record with the most common DNA and genes. The sample profile shows about 170,000 distinct CDR3 sequences; 10% to 15% of them were found once. The ten top clones hold 3% to 4% of the sample. Sample: PBMCs or a T cell subset sorted from them (not recorded which). The source is a young man who had mild COVID-19 (a few samples of this study predate the infection). The sample titles of this study are shuffled in the database, so cell type and time point are left out; the donor was told from shared clones.

J is TRBJ2-3 and V is TRBV6-6, with D perhaps given as TRBD1 or TRBD2 (5 bases each). Germline V gene data show CDR1 as MNHNY and CDR2 as SVGAGI (reference sequence). The V end was cut by 4 bases, the J end by 2 bases, with 13 bases between. The CDR3 covers 15 residues. CDR3 coding DNA: TGTGCCAGCAGTTCCCCGTGGGGGAACACAGATACGCAGTATTTT. Its protein is CASSSPWGNTDTQYF.

This clonotype was observed at least ten times. V gene TRBV5-1 combines with J gene TRBJ2-3; D gene uncertain. V lost 0 bases and J 0 bases, leaving 8 bases between the germline ends. The CDR3 runs to 15 residues. Germline values: CDR1 SGHRS, CDR2 YFSETQ. CDR3 region: CASSLAVVSTDTQYF. The CDR3 DNA reads TGCGCCAGCAGCTTGGCCGTGGTCAGCACAGATACGCAGTATTTT. Together with reference TRBV5-1 and TRBJ2-3, the CDR3 gives the full variable domain: KAGVTQTPRYLIKTRGQQVTLSCSPISGHRSVSWYQQTPGQGLQFLFEYFSETQRNKGNFPGRFSGRQFSNSRSEMNVSTLELGDSALYLCASSLAVVSTDTQYFGPGTRLTVL.

This clonotype came up a few times. The chain has TRBV5-1 and TRBJ1-1, with TRBD1 matching over 8 bases. After removal of 6 bases from V and 1 base from J, the junction contained 5 bases not matched to a gene. Germline V gene sequence: CDR1 SGHRS, CDR2 YFSETQ. The CDR3 covers 14 residues. The CDR3 sequence: CASNSGQANTEAFF. Written as DNA, the CDR3 is TGCGCCAGCAATTCGGGACAGGCGAACACTGAAGCTTTCTTT.

This clonotype was seen a handful of times. The chain is built from TRBV20-1 and TRBJ2-5, with TRBD2 matching 7 bases. This CDR3 has 14 residues. From germline, CDR1 is DFQATT and CDR2 SNEGSKA (reference sequence). The J segment lost 5 bases and the V segment lost 6 bases, leaving 12 bases of the junction unmatched. As DNA, the CDR3 is TGCAGTGCAGCGGGACCCTCGACGGGGGAGACCCAGTACTTC. Protein: CSAAGPSTGETQYF.

This chain links TRBV7-2 with TRBJ2-1; perhaps TRBD2 as D (5 bases). The germline V gene has CDR1 SGHTA and CDR2 FQGNSA. The CDR3 loop spans 13 amino acids. V lost 1 base, J lost 5 bases, and 6 bases lay in between. In DNA, the CDR3 is TGTGCCAGCAGCTTAGTGAGGGACAATGAGCAGTTCTTC. Encoded protein: CASSLVRDNEQFF.

This clonotype turned up a few times. The V and J genes are TRBV6-2 or TRBV6-3 and TRBJ2-7; D might be TRBD2 (6 bases). This CDR3 has 14 residues. Trimming pared 6 bases from V and 4 bases from J, leaving 16 bases between. Per the germline V gene, CDR1 is MNHEY and CDR2 is SVGEGT. CDR3 bases: TGTGCCAGCAGCCTACTCGGGACTCGATACGAGCAGTACGTC. Encoded protein: CASSLLGTRYEQYV.

V gene TRBV5-6 combines with J gene TRBJ2-7; either TRBD1 or TRBD2 may supply D (5 bases each). The CDR3 length is 13 residues. CDR1 and CDR2 from the germline V gene are SGHDT and YYEEEE. Trimming left V 3 bases short and J 3 bases short, with 10 bases between. The CDR3 is CASSSWDRYEQYV. In DNA form, the CDR3 reads TGTGCCAGCAGCTCCTGGGACCGCTACGAGCAGTACGTC.

This chain joins TRBV6-2 or TRBV6-3 and TRBJ2-7; 10 bases agree with TRBD1. From germline, CDR1 is MNHEY and CDR2 SVGEGT. This CDR3 has 17 amino acids. V lost 0 bases and J lost 5; bases outside the gene matches: 10. CDR3 residues: CASSYSPGQGLFDEQYV. The CDR3 region has the DNA TGTGCCAGCAGTTACTCTCCGGGACAGGGGCTGTTTGACGAGCAGTACGTC.

The sample holds a few counts of this clonotype. V and J are TRBV23-1 and TRBJ2-5; TRBD2 matches at 10 bases. TRBV23-1 is an ORF, with its function uncertain. J lost 2 bases, V lost 9 bases, and 21 bases had no gene match. The CDR3 covers 19 residues. The CDR3 region is CARGTSERPKRGKQETQYF. CDR3 sequence (DNA): TGCGCCAGAGGGACTAGCGAGCGCCCAAAGCGGGGAAAACAAGAGACCCAGTACTTC.

This clonotype was detected only a few times. The chain is built from TRBV29-1 and TRBJ2-7; D perhaps matches TRBD2 (5 bases). Trimming left V 2 bases short and J 4 bases short, with 9 bases between. CDR1 SQVTM and CDR2 ANQGSEA come from the germline V gene. The CDR3 is 12 residues long. CDR3 bases: TGCAGCGTTGAAACTAGGGATTACGAGCAGTACTTC. It encodes CSVETRDYEQYF.

CDR3 loop: CASSFIRTSVETQYF. In DNA, the CDR3 is TGTGCCAGCAGCTTTATAAGAACTAGCGTAGAGACCCAGTACTTC. The genes are TRBV7-9 and TRBJ2-5; 7 nucleotides match TRBD2. This CDR3 comprises 15 residues. The J segment lost 4 bases and the V segment lost 3 bases, leaving 8 bases of the junction unmatched. CDR1 is SEHNR and CDR2 is FQNEAQ in the germline V gene (reference sequence).

This clonotype was detected ten times or more. The V call is TRBV7-2, the J call TRBJ1-1; possibly TRBD1 for D (6 bases). CDR3 size: 15 residues. V lost 1 base to trimming and J lost 4 bases, with 13 bases between them. Germline V gene lookup returns CDR1 SGHTA and CDR2 FQGNSA. The CDR3 DNA sequence: TGTGCCAGCAGCTTAGATTGGGGGGGCTTCACTGAAGCTTTCTTT. Amino acids: CASSLDWGGFTEAFF.